This TCR beta chain derives from a study of T cell responses to AZD1222 COVID-19 vaccine. The protocol was immunoSEQ multiplex PCR, while the TCRdb copy is restricted to in-frame clones and leaves out a portion. The data hold 100,000 to 150,000 clones, with approximately 89% observed a single time. As concerns this clone: Its antigen is unidentified. The same CDR3 is also encoded by other DNA sequences in this sample.

Overall study results and limits: Of the AZD1222 recipients, only 5 to 7 were seropositive at baseline. Reportedly, nearly half the spike-specific TCRs target unmutated variant regions. Dominant CD4 TCR responses targeted spike regions 160-218 and 743-854. Without day 14 samples, only post-peak T cell repertoires were studied.

The ends were cut back, 3 bases at V and 1 base at J, with 7 bases in the middle. The germline V gene has CDR1 SEHNR and CDR2 FQNEAQ (reference sequence). The length of the CDR3 is 13 residues. The sequences come from peripheral blood, collected on day 0 of AZD1222 vaccination. The TCR was taken from an adult in good health. The rearrangement joins TRBV7-9 to TRBJ2-7, with D uncertain. DNA of the CDR3: TGTGCCAGCAGCTTCCCAAGTTCCTACGAGCAGTACTTC. Protein product: CASSFPSSYEQYF.